The clone carrying this TCR beta chain was seen a few times. The antigen is undetermined. These data originate in a study of OX40 agonist ivuxolimab in advanced cancers. Blood samples were obtained at baseline, cycle 4 day 1, and cycle 7 day 1. The data were produced by immunoSEQ multiplex PCR, yet TCRdb's version contains in-frame clones alone and is incomplete. The sample records roughly 8,600 clones, around 80% being singletons. Germline CDR1 and CDR2: MGHRA and YSYEKL. This CDR3 has 18 amino acids. V lost 2 bases and J lost 2; bases outside the gene matches: 12. Study results and caveats: Relatively little clonal expansion, among the lowest observed, appeared in partial responders at 0.1-3.0 mg/kg.

This clonotype was obtained from an adult with an advanced solid tumor such as melanoma, head and neck, liver or kidney cancer. The chain recombines TRBV4-1 with TRBJ2-3; TRBD2 agrees at 8 bases. Specimen: CD4+ or CD8+ T cells sorted from blood, collected in a trial of the OX40 agonist ivuxolimab. The CDR3 nucleotides are TGCGCCAGCAGCCAAAAAAGTGTTCCGGGGGGGGCCACAGATACGCAGTATTTT. Its translation is CASSQKSVPGGATDTQYF.